A single sample gave rise to the 26 T cell receptor beta chains below, sequenced in a study of shared clonotypes between healthy human individuals. Naive CD8 populations comprised CD45RO-negative cells positively selected for CCR7, excluding terminally differentiated effector memory CD45RA+ cells. Profiling relied on immunoSEQ multiplex PCR, and the TCRdb table lists in-frame clones only, not all of them. The table has around 2.1 million clones, more than 85% seen once; the top ten hold over 1.5%. Input material: naive CD8+ T cells from PBMCs. Source of these receptors: a man between 18 and 35 years old in good health. Some clones in this sample may be carry-over from other donors' samples.

The V and J genes are TRBV29-1 and TRBJ2-1; TRBD1 aligns across 7 bases. The length of the CDR3 is 13 residues. Germline trimming cut 7 bases from V and 4 bases from J; bases unmatched to any gene: 7. The V gene's germline CDR1 is SQVTM and CDR2 ANQGSEA. The CDR3 protein is CSALQGMYNEQFF. The DNA of the CDR3 is TGCAGCGCGTTACAGGGGATGTACAATGAGCAGTTCTTC.

The J gene is TRBJ2-7, the V gene TRBV14; 12 positions agree with TRBD2. V lost 4 bases and J lost 1; bases outside the gene matches: 5. CDR3 length: 16 residues. Germline lookup yields CDR1 SGHDN and CDR2 FVKESK. In DNA form, the CDR3 reads TGTGCCAGCAGCCTTGGACTAGCGGGACCATCCTACGAGCAGTACTTC. It codes for CASSLGLAGPSYEQYF.

The chain recombines TRBV6-5 with TRBJ1-2; D unclear. Deletions cut 4 bases from V and 7 bases from J, with 13 bases between. This CDR3 comprises 13 residues. Germline-derived CDR1 and CDR2 are MNHEY and SVGAGI. In nucleotides, the CDR3 is TGTGCCAGCAGTTCTTCTCAGGCATTTGGCTACACCTTC. This codes for CASSSSQAFGYTF.

This chain joins TRBV28 and TRBJ1-1; possibly TRBD1 for D (5 bases). The germline V gene has CDR1 MDHEN and CDR2 SYDVKM. The CDR3 extends over 11 amino acids. Between the trimmed V and J ends, which lost 3 bases and 11 bases, there was a span of 10 bases. The CDR3 region is CASSFPGTAFF. The DNA of the CDR3 is TGTGCCAGCAGTTTCCCTGGGACGGCTTTCTTT.

The gene calls are TRBV7-9 and TRBJ2-3, with D unclear. The V end lost 1 base, the J end lost 4 bases, and 6 bases lay between the germline ends. The CDR3 extends over 13 amino acids. Germline lookup yields CDR1 SEHNR and CDR2 FQNEAQ (reference sequence). The CDR3 nucleotides read TGTGCCAGCAGCTTAGATCTTGCAGATACGCAGTATTTT. Its protein is CASSLDLADTQYF. Using reference TRBV7-9 and TRBJ2-3 for the parts outside the CDR3, the full variable domain is DTGVSQNPRHKITKRGQNVTFRCDPISEHNRLYWYRQTLGQGPEFLTYFQNEAQLEKSRLLSDRFSAERPKGSFSTLEIQRTEQGDSAMYLCASSLDLADTQYFGPGTRLTVL.

V gene TRBV28 combines with J gene TRBJ1-5; unclear D gene. Germline assignment: CDR1 MDHEN and CDR2 SYDVKM. The V end was cut by 5 bases, the J end by 4 bases, with 15 bases between. CDR3 size: 15 residues. CDR3 protein: CASSPNGGRNQPQHF. The CDR3 DNA reads as TGTGCCAGCAGTCCAAACGGCGGACGGAATCAGCCCCAGCATTTT.

Remarks on this clone: At one of its ends the junction is not consistent with the germline gene, which may arise from a read error. The J gene is TRBJ1-5, the V gene TRBV5-5, with a possible D match to TRBD1 (6 bases). This CDR3 region has 11 residues. Germline assignment: CDR1 SGHKS and CDR2 YYEKEE (reference sequence). In DNA form, the CDR3 reads TGTGCCAGCAGCGAAACAGGGAAGAAAGGATTT. Its translation: CASSETGKKGF.

The V gene is TRBV9, the J gene TRBJ2-2, with 11 bases aligning to TRBD2. V shed 0 bases, J shed 0 bases, and the junction held 1 base outside the gene matches. This CDR3 contains 17 residues. CDR1 is SGDLS, CDR2 YYNGEE, per germline. Written as DNA, the CDR3 is TGTGCCAGCAGCGTAGGGACTAGCGGGCCGAACACCGGGGAGCTGTTTTTT. This encodes CASSVGTSGPNTGELFF. Combining the CDR3 with reference TRBV9 and TRBJ2-2 gives the whole variable domain DSGVTQTPKHLITATGQRVTLRCSPRSGDLSVYWYQQSLDQGLQFLIQYYNGEERAKGNILERFSAQQFPDLHSELNLSSLELGDSALYFCASSVGTSGPNTGELFFGEGSRLTVL.

The rearrangement joins TRBV27 to TRBJ2-3; D is undetermined. The germline V and J ends were trimmed by 5 bases and 1 base, with 7 bases remaining between them. CDR1 and CDR2 (germline): MNHEY, SMNVEV (reference sequence). This CDR3 is 13 amino acids long. The CDR3 sequence is CASSRIRTDTQYF. In DNA, the CDR3 is TGTGCCAGCAGTCGTATCCGCACAGATACGCAGTATTTT.

The chain joins TRBV15 to TRBJ2-7; D may be TRBD2 (5 bases). This CDR3 comprises 14 residues. CDR1 and CDR2 (germline): LNHNV, YYDKDF (reference sequence). Trimming cost V 0 bases and J 2 bases, with 8 bases left between them. CDR3 DNA sequence: TGTGCCACCAGCAGAGAGCGGGCCGCCTACGAGCAGTACTTC. It is translated as CATSRERAAYEQYF. Full variable domain (outside the CDR3, taken from reference TRBV15 and TRBJ2-7): DAMVIQNPRYQVTQFGKPVTLSCSQTLNHNVMYWYQQKSSQAPKLLFHYYDKDFNNEADTPDNFQSRRPNTSFCFLDIRSPGLGDTAMYLCATSRERAAYEQYFGPGTRLTVT.

A word on this clone: A read error may explain this, as a much larger clone is one base away. Other DNA sequences in the sample encode the same CDR3. The chain has TRBV27 and TRBJ2-7; no firm D call. The CDR3 length is 13 residues. Germline CDR1 MNHEY, CDR2 SMNVEV (reference sequence). V lost 4 bases to trimming and J lost 2 bases, with 9 bases between them. The CDR3 sequence: CASSYGRTYEQYF. CDR3 coding DNA: TGTGCCAGCAGTTATGGCAGGACCTACGAGCAGTACTTC.

The chain uses TRBV7-8 and TRBJ1-5; TRBD1 matches at 8 bases. The V segment lost 1 base and the J segment 1 base; nucleotides outside the gene matches: 9. Per the germline V gene, CDR1 is SGHVS and CDR2 is FQNEAQ. CDR3 size: 18 residues. CDR3: CASSLVRSGGPSNQPQHF. The CDR3 nucleotides read TGTGCCAGCAGCTTAGTCCGGTCAGGGGGCCCGAGCAATCAGCCCCAGCATTTT.

V gene TRBV28 combines with J gene TRBJ2-7; D unclear. The CDR3 contains 12 residues. V lost 2 bases and J 4 bases, leaving 6 bases between the germline ends. Per germline, CDR1 MDHEN and CDR2 SYDVKM. The CDR3 loop is CASSLKVYEQYF. The CDR3 DNA reads as TGTGCCAGCAGTTTAAAAGTTTACGAGCAGTACTTC.

The chain carries TRBV19 and TRBJ1-5, with a weak D call TRBD1 (6 bases). Trimming pared 5 bases from V and 11 bases from J, leaving 16 bases between. The germline V gene encodes CDR1 LNHDA and CDR2 SQIVND (reference sequence). This CDR3 has 13 amino acids. CDR3 sequence (DNA): TGTGCCAGTAGTGCCCGGAACAGGGATTCCCAGCATTTT. It is translated as CASSARNRDSQHF.

This rearrangement joins TRBV9 to TRBJ2-7, with D perhaps TRBD2 (6 bases). This CDR3 is built from 16 residues. Per the germline V gene, CDR1 is SGDLS and CDR2 is YYNGEE. V lost 3 bases and J 6 bases, leaving 22 bases between the germline ends. CDR3 region: CASSAKPEGRLAEQYF. The CDR3 DNA sequence: TGTGCCAGCAGCGCTAAACCGGAGGGCCGGTTGGCCGAGCAGTACTTC.

This chain joins TRBV9 and TRBJ1-1; D is unresolved. The CDR3 is 15 amino acids. V lost 2 bases and J lost 0, with 11 bases in between. Germline CDR1 reads SGDLS; CDR2 reads YYNGEE. CDR3 coding DNA: TGTGCCAGCAGCGTCGGTCCAGCAATGAACACTGAAGCTTTCTTT. This gives the protein CASSVGPAMNTEAFF.

The rearrangement uses TRBV19 and TRBJ2-4, with 12 bases matching TRBD2. The length of the CDR3 is 19 residues. Trimming took 3 bases from V and 7 from J; bases not matched to a gene: 16. Looked up from germline, CDR1 is LNHDA and CDR2 is SQIVND (reference sequence). CDR3 sequence (DNA): TGTGCCAGTAGTATTCGACTAGCGGGAGAATATGGAGGATGGAACATTCAGTACTTC. It codes for CASSIRLAGEYGGWNIQYF.

This clone was detected once. This chain joins TRBV7-8 and TRBJ1-1; 7 nucleotides agree with TRBD1. In germline, CDR1 is SGHVS, CDR2 FQNEAQ. The CDR3 loop spans 17 amino acids. V lost 3 bases and J lost 2; bases outside the gene matches: 12. CDR3: CASSFSTGSSFNTEAFF. The CDR3 region has the DNA TGTGCCAGCAGCTTTTCGACAGGGAGTTCCTTCAACACTGAAGCTTTCTTT. Full variable domain (outside the CDR3, taken from reference TRBV7-8 and TRBJ1-1): GAGVSQSPRYKVAKRGQDVALRCDPISGHVSLFWYQQALGQGPEFLTYFQNEAQLDKSGLPSDRFFAERPEGSVSTLKIQRTQQEDSAVYLCASSFSTGSSFNTEAFFGQGTRLTVV.

The J gene is TRBJ2-3, the V gene TRBV29-1, with D perhaps matching TRBD2 (7 bases). Germline CDR1 and CDR2: SQVTM and ANQGSEA. The V end was cut by 4 bases, the J end by 2 bases, with 13 bases between. This CDR3 spans 14 amino acids. The CDR3 DNA follows: TGCAGCGTTGCGGGGGGCGGAATCACAGATACGCAGTATTTT. Protein product: CSVAGGGITDTQYF.

The genes are TRBV5-5 and TRBJ2-7; 9 bases align to TRBD2. Germline V lookup: CDR1 SGHKS, CDR2 YYEKEE (reference sequence). The CDR3 totals 16 residues. The V segment lost 0 bases and the J segment 5 bases; nucleotides outside the gene matches: 9. Written as DNA, the CDR3 is TGTGCCAGCAGCTTGGCCCCGTCAGCGGGGGGACACGAGCAGTACTTC. Amino acids: CASSLAPSAGGHEQYF.

The chain joins TRBV12-5 to TRBJ1-1, with unresolved D. The CDR3 runs to 13 residues. Per germline, CDR1 LGHNT and CDR2 FRNRAP. Trimming pared 5 bases from V and 0 bases from J, leaving 7 bases between. This chain's CDR3 is CASGDWMNTEAFF. DNA for the CDR3: TGTGCTAGTGGTGATTGGATGAACACTGAAGCTTTCTTT.

This rearrangement joins TRBV19 to TRBJ2-7, with a possible D match to TRBD1 (5 bases). This CDR3 has 16 residues. Germline loops: CDR1 LNHDA, CDR2 SQIVND (reference sequence). Trimming removed 3 bases from V and 0 bases from J, with 15 bases in between. The CDR3 region is CASSIFGRADSYEQYF. The CDR3 bases are TGTGCCAGTAGTATCTTCGGCAGGGCCGACTCCTACGAGCAGTACTTC.

There are a few counts of this clone. V is TRBV27 and J is TRBJ1-1; a possible D gene is TRBD1 (5 bases). Trimming pared 1 base from V and 4 bases from J, leaving 13 bases between. This CDR3 has 15 residues. CDR1 and CDR2 from the germline V gene are MNHEY and SMNVEV (reference sequence). CDR3 DNA sequence: TGTGCCAGCAGTTTATTAGCAGGGCTAGGCACTGAAGCTTTCTTT. Translation: CASSLLAGLGTEAFF.

V is TRBV14 and J is TRBJ2-1; no clear D. CDR1 and CDR2 from the germline V gene are SGHDN and FVKESK. The V end was cut by 1 base, the J end by 5 bases, with 6 bases between. This CDR3 is built from 13 residues. CDR3 sequence: CASSQGSHNEQFF. Written as DNA, the CDR3 is TGTGCCAGCAGCCAAGGTTCCCACAATGAGCAGTTCTTC.

The chain recombines TRBV6-5 with TRBJ2-7; TRBD2 might be the D (6 bases). V was clipped by 2 bases and J by 0 bases, with 11 bases between them. This CDR3 contains 15 residues. From germline, CDR1 is MNHEY and CDR2 SVGAGI. The CDR3 is CASSYERVPSYEQYF. CDR3 DNA sequence: TGTGCCAGCAGTTACGAGCGGGTCCCCTCCTACGAGCAGTACTTC.

The chain uses TRBV7-8 and TRBJ2-3, with TRBD2 matching over 9 bases. Trimming took 4 bases from V and 6 from J; bases not matched to a gene: 14. This CDR3 has 17 residues. The germline gives CDR1 SGHVS, CDR2 FQNEAQ. The CDR3 DNA sequence: TGTGCCAGCAGCTGGGGGTTAGCGGGGGCAATGAAGGATACGCAGTATTTT. This translates into CASSWGLAGAMKDTQYF.